The rows below give T cell receptor beta chains drawn from one sample of a study of post-analysis software for immune sequencing data. MiXCR was run by TCRdb on the PCR reads, yielding one entry per CDR3 protein. The repertoire has 250,000 to 300,000 distinct CDR3 sequences, 35% to 45% of them found once; the top ten carry under 5.5%. Sequenced material: blood. Receptors originate from a girl between 10 and 17 years old with multiple sclerosis. Each CDR3 is given with its conserved first and last residue. D genes are given only for firm matches. The size of a clone is reported for some rows only, either as once, few or many, or as a class for expanded clones.

>TRBJ1-1|NA|many|TRBV12-5
TGTGCTAGTGGTCCGAGCGGGGGTGAAGCTTTCTTT
CASGPSGGEAFF
>TRBJ2-3|TRBD2|NA|TRBV7-6
TGTGCCAGCAGCTTAGCAGCGGGGGGTAACACAGATACGCAGTATTTT
CASSLAAGGNTDTQYF
>TRBJ2-3|NA|NA|TRBV20-1
TGCAGGGCGCCAGCCAGCACAGATACGCAGTATTTT
CRAPASTDTQYF
>TRBJ2-5|NA|many|TRBV4-1
TGCGCCAGCAGCCAAGATAGGCACAGGGAGGAGACCCAGTACTTC
CASSQDRHREETQYF
>TRBJ2-6|NA|NA|TRBV5-1
TGCGCCAGCAGTCTGACGGGACGGTCCTTCTCTGGGGCCAACGTCCTGACTTTC
CASSLTGRSFSGANVLTF
>TRBJ1-5|NA|NA|TRBV5-5
TGTGCCAGCGGCTTATGGGGGGTACTTAATAGCAATCAGCCCCAGCATTTT
CASGLWGVLNSNQPQHF
>TRBJ1-2|NA|many|TRBV7-8
TGTGCCAGCAGCCCAACTGGGACACGTGGGGGCTACACCTTC
CASSPTGTRGGYTF
>TRBJ1-6|NA|NA|TRBV20-1
TGCAGTGCTAGAGATGTGCAGGGAAATTCACCCCTCCACTTT
CSARDVQGNSPLHF
>TRBJ1-6|NA|many|TRBV7-9
TGTGCCAGCAGCTCCGCCGAGGCGACCAATTCACCCCTCCACTTT
CASSSAEATNSPLHF
>TRBJ1-2|NA|many|TRBV7-8
TGTGCCAGCAGCCTACACACTTATACCTATGGCTACACCTTC
CASSLHTYTYGYTF
>TRBJ2-1|NA|many|TRBV20-1
TGCAGTGCTGCCCCGGGGGAAAGCTCCTACAATGAGCAGTTCTTC
CSAAPGESSYNEQFF
>TRBJ2-3|TRBD2|many|TRBV20-1
TGCAGTGCCAGAGGGACTAGCGGGGGGGATACGCAGTATTTT
CSARGTSGGDTQYF
>TRBJ2-2|NA|many|TRBV7-2
TGTGCCAGCAGCGTCCAGGGTTGGACCGGGGAGCTGTTTTTT
CASSVQGWTGELFF
>TRBJ2-1|NA|many|TRBV10-3
TGTGCCACCTCTGGAGGGGCGGAGGGGAATGAGCAGTTCTTC
CATSGGAEGNEQFF
>TRBJ2-1|TRBD1|many|TRBV11-1
TGTGCCAGCAGCCTCTCCTGGGACAGTAACTACAATGAGCAGTTCTTC
CASSLSWDSNYNEQFF
>TRBJ1-6|NA|NA|TRBV4-1
TGCGCCAGCAGCCAAGATTTATACTCCTATAATTCACCCCTCCACTTT
CASSQDLYSYNSPLHF
>TRBJ2-2|NA|many|TRBV6-5
TGTGCCAGCAGGCAGACGCCCGGGGGGAACACCGGGGAGCTGTTTTTT
CASRQTPGGNTGELFF
>TRBJ2-4|NA|few|TRBV3-1
TGTGCCAGCAGCCAAGGACAGGGAGGACGGAACATTCAGTACTTC
CASSQGQGGRNIQYF
>TRBJ2-7|TRBD2|once|TRBV7-2
TGTGCCAGCAGCCCAGTGGCGGGGGACTCCTACAATGAGCAGTACTTC
CASSPVAGDSYNEQYF
>TRBJ2-1|NA|NA|TRBV4-1
TGCGCCAGCAGCCAAGACCCCGGACTAATTCAGTTCTTC
CASSQDPGLIQFF
>TRBJ2-1|TRBD2|many|TRBV3-1
TGTGCCAGCAGCCAGGGAGGACTAGCGGGAGTGGGTGAGCAGTTCTTC
CASSQGGLAGVGEQFF
>TRBJ2-1|TRBD2|many|TRBV12-3/TRBV12-4
TGTGCCAGCAGCTACGCACAGGGTAAGAGCGGGAGCTCCTACAATGAGCAGTTCTTC
CASSYAQGKSGSSYNEQFF
>TRBJ2-7|NA|NA|TRBV5-1
TGCGCCAGCAGCCCCCCCGGGACACAGCAGTACTTC
CASSPPGTQQYF
>TRBJ1-1|TRBD1|many|TRBV6-5
TGTGCCAGCAGTTATTTCACCGGGACAGGGGACACTGAAGCTTTCTTT
CASSYFTGTGDTEAFF
>TRBJ2-3|NA|many|TRBV29-1
TGCAGCGTTGTGGGCAGGGTGACAGATACGCAGTATTTT
CSVVGRVTDTQYF
>TRBJ1-2|NA|NA|TRBV14
TGTGCCAGCAGCCTTGTCCCTAACTATGGCTACACCTTC
CASSLVPNYGYTF
>TRBJ2-7|NA|NA|TRBV20-1
TGCAGTGCTGGGACTCATGGAGGGGGGTGGTACGAGCAGTACTTC
CSAGTHGGGWYEQYF
>TRBJ1-3|NA|few|TRBV3-1
TGTGCCAGCAGCCAAGACCCGGGGGCTAGAGGAAACACCATATATTTT
CASSQDPGARGNTIYF
>TRBJ1-4|TRBD1|NA|TRBV7-2
TGTGCCAGCAGCTTAAGACAGGGTTCGACTAATGAAAAACTGTTTTTT
CASSLRQGSTNEKLFF
>TRBJ1-2|NA|NA|TRBV20-1
TGCAGTGCTAGCACACCCTGGGGAGGTCTTAAACATGGCTACACCTTC
CSASTPWGGLKHGYTF
>TRBJ2-3|TRBD1|many|TRBV4-1
TGCGCCAGCAGCCATCGAGGACAGGGGGGCACAGATACGCAGTATTTT
CASSHRGQGGTDTQYF